These 8 T cell receptor beta chains were all obtained from the same sample, sequenced in a study of CD8 T cells in Susac syndrome. The RNA, roughly 0.45 to 1 ug, was put through reverse transcription using random hexamers. TCRdb re-called the immunoSEQ multiplex PCR reads with MiXCR, one entry per CDR3 protein. The top ten clones hold 0.15% of a sample with 210,000 or so distinct CDR3 sequences, about 94% of them seen once. Sequenced sample: CD4+ T cells from PBMCs. The source of these receptors is a human donor with Susac syndrome.

This rearrangement joins TRBV29-1 to TRBJ2-2; 9 nucleotides line up with TRBD2. The V and J ends lost 5 bases and 3 bases, in that order; junction bases with no gene match: 4. CDR3 size: 14 residues. From germline, CDR1 is SQVTM and CDR2 ANQGSEA. CDR3 sequence reads: CSVPGLAYTGELFF. CDR3 bases: TGCAGCGTTCCGGGACTAGCATACACCGGGGAGCTGTTTTTT.

The V gene is TRBV30, the J gene TRBJ1-2; no clear D gene. From germline, CDR1 is GTSNPN and CDR2 SVGIG (reference sequence). V gave up 3 bases and J gave up 2 bases, with 7 bases separating them. CDR3 length: 12 amino acids. CDR3 sequence reads: CAWRGGNYGYTF. CDR3 bases: TGTGCCTGGAGAGGAGGGAACTATGGCTACACCTTC.

The chain uses TRBV3-1 and TRBJ2-1; perhaps TRBD2 as D (5 bases). With 3 bases removed from V and 3 bases from J, the gap between germline ends came to 12 bases. Looked up from germline, CDR1 is LGHDT and CDR2 is YNNKEL (reference sequence). The CDR3 sequence is 15 residues long. CDR3 sequence: CASSQAPGIYNEQFF. DNA for the CDR3: TGTGCCAGCAGCCAGGCACCCGGGATCTACAATGAGCAGTTCTTC.

The chain couples TRBV7-6 to TRBJ2-7; tentatively, D is TRBD1 or TRBD2 (5 bases each). V was shortened by 1 base and J by 5 bases, with 15 bases between the two germline ends. The CDR3 totals 15 residues. The V gene's germline CDR1 is SGHVS and CDR2 FNYEAQ. The CDR3: CASSLDLGVEDEQYF. The CDR3, as DNA: TGTGCCAGCAGCTTAGATCTAGGGGTGGAGGACGAGCAGTACTTC.

V is TRBV9 and J is TRBJ1-3, with D possibly TRBD1 on 5 matching bases. CDR3 length: 16 amino acids. The ends were cut back, 0 bases at V and 4 bases at J, with 14 bases in the middle. The germline CDR1 and CDR2 sequences are SGDLS and YYNGEE. CDR3 amino acids: CASSVGQGGSGNTIYF. Here the CDR3 DNA reads TGTGCCAGCAGCGTAGGGCAGGGAGGATCCGGAAACACCATATATTTT.

Here the CDR3 DNA reads TGTGCCTGGAGTGTAGGGGGCGGGACAAGGGGGTACGAGCAGTACTTC. This gives the protein CAWSVGGGTRGYEQYF. The rearrangement links TRBV30 to TRBJ2-7; D may be TRBD1 (7 bases). V lost 0 bases and J lost 4, with 19 bases in between. The CDR3 consists of 16 residues. In germline, CDR1 is GTSNPN, CDR2 SVGIG (reference sequence).

The rearrangement uses TRBV30 and TRBJ1-6, with no clear D. The CDR3 runs to 17 residues. Between the trimmed V and J ends, which lost 0 bases and 11 bases, there was a span of 23 bases. Germline V lookup: CDR1 GTSNPN, CDR2 SVGIG (reference sequence). CDR3 sequence: CAWSVFRGVSPLPPLHF. The CDR3 DNA is TGTGCCTGGAGTGTATTTCGAGGTGTCAGCCCCCTTCCACCCCTCCACTTT.

V is TRBV27 and J is TRBJ2-3; 9 bases line up with TRBD2. Germline CDR1 reads MNHEY; CDR2 reads SMNVEV (reference sequence). The V gene end was trimmed by 2 bases and the J gene end by 2 bases; junction bases not matched to a gene: 5. The CDR3 totals 16 residues. CDR3 sequence (DNA): TGTGCCAGCAGTTTAGGGGCTAGCGGGGCCACAGATACGCAGTATTTT. Translating it yields CASSLGASGATDTQYF.